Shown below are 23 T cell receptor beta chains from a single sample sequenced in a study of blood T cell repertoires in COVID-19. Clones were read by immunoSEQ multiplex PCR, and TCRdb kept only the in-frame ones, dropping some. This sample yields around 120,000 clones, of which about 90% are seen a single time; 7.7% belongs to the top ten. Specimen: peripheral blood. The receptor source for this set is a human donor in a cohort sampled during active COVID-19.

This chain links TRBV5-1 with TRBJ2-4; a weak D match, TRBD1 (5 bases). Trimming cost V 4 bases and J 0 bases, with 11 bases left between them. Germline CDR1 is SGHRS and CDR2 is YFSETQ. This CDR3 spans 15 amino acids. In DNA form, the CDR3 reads TGCGCCAGCAGCATTTCACAGGTAGCCAAAAACATTCAGTACTTC. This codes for CASSISQVAKNIQYF.

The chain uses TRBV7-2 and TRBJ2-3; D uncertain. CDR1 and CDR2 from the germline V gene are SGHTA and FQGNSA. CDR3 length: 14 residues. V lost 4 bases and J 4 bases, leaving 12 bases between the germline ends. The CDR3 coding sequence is TGTGCCAGCAGCTCCCGGGTCACCCCAGATACGCAGTATTTT. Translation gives CASSSRVTPDTQYF.

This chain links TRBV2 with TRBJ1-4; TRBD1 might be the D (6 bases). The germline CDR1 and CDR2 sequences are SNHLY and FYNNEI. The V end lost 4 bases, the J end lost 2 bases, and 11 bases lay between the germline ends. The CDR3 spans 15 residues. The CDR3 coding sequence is TGTGCCAGCAGTGTCGGTCAGGGGACTAATGAAAAACTGTTTTTT. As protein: CASSVGQGTNEKLFF.

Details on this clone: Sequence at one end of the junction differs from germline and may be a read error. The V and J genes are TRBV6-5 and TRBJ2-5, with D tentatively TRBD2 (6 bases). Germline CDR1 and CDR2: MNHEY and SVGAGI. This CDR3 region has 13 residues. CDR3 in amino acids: CAGSWGRQETQYF. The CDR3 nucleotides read TGTGCCGGCAGTTGGGGGAGGCAGGAGACCCAGTACTTC.

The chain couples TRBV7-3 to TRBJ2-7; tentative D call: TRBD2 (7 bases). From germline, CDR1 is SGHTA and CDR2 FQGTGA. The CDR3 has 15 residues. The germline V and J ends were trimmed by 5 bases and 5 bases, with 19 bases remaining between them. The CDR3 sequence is CASSRSSGGDNEQYF. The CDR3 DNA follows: TGTGCCAGCAGCCGCTCCTCGGGGGGCGATAACGAGCAGTACTTC.

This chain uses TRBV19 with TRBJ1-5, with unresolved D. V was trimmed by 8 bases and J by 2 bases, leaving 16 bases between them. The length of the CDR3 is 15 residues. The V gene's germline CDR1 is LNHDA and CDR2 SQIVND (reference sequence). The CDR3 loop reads CASGGGTMGNQPQHF. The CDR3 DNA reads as TGTGCCAGTGGAGGAGGAACGATGGGCAATCAGCCCCAGCATTTT.

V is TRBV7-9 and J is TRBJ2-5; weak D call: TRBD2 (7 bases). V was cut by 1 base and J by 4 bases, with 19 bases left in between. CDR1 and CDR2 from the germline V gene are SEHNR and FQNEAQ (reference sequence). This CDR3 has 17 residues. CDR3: CASSLGVGGRFGETQYF. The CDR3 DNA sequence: TGTGCCAGCAGCTTAGGAGTCGGGGGGCGGTTTGGAGAGACCCAGTACTTC.

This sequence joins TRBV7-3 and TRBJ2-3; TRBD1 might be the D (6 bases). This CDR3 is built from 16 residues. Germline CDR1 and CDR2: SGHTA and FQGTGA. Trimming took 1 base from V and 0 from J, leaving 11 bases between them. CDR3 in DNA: TGTGCCAGCAGCTTAATGGGGGCCTCTAGCACAGATACGCAGTATTTT. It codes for CASSLMGASSTDTQYF.

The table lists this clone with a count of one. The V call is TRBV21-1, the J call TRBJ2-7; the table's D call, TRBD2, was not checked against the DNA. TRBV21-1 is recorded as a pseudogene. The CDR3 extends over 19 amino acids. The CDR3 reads CASSNIIGLADRGVYEQYF. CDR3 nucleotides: TGTGCCAGCAGCAATATCATTGGACTAGCGGACCGAGGGGTGTACGAGCAGTACTTC.

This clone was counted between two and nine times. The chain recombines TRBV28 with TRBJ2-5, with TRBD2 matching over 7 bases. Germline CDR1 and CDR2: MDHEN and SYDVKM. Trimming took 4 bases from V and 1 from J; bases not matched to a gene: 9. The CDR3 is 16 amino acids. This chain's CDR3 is CASSSRGAGRQETQYF. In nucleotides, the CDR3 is TGTGCCAGCAGTTCCCGGGGAGCGGGACGCCAAGAGACCCAGTACTTC.

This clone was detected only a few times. The CDR3 region is CASSLTEGSYNSPLHF. The CDR3 DNA is TGCGCCAGCAGCCTGACGGAGGGATCCTATAATTCACCCCTCCACTTT. The V gene is TRBV5-1, the J gene TRBJ1-6; D gene ambiguous. V lost 4 bases and J 1 base, leaving 12 bases between the germline ends. This CDR3 has 16 amino acids. Germline loops: CDR1 SGHRS, CDR2 YFSETQ.

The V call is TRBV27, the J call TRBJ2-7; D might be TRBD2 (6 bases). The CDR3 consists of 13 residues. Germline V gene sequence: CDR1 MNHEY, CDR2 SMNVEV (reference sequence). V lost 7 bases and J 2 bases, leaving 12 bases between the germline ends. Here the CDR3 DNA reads TGTGCCAGCAAAGGGACTTCAACCTACGAGCAGTACTTC. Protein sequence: CASKGTSTYEQYF.

Here the CDR3 reads CASSPPAAKNIQYF. The DNA of the CDR3 is TGTGCCAGCTCACCTCCAGCGGCCAAAAACATTCAGTACTTC. V is TRBV18 and J is TRBJ2-4; the D is unclear. Trimming removed 3 bases from V and 1 base from J, with 7 bases in between. This CDR3 is built from 14 residues. Germline CDR1 is KGHSH and CDR2 is LQKENI. Full variable domain (rest looked up from reference TRBV18 and TRBJ2-4): NAGVMQNPRHLVRRRGQEARLRCSPMKGHSHVYWYRQLPEEGLKFMVYLQKENIIDESGMPKERFSAEFPKEGPSILRIQQVVRGDSAAYFCASSPPAAKNIQYFGAGTRLSVL.

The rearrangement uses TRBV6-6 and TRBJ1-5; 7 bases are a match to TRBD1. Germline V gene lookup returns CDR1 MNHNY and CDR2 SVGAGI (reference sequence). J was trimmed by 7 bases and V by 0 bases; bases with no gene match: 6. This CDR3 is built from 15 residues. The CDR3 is CASSYSTGNKQPQHF. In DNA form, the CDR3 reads TGTGCCAGCAGTTACTCGACAGGGAATAAACAGCCCCAGCATTTT.

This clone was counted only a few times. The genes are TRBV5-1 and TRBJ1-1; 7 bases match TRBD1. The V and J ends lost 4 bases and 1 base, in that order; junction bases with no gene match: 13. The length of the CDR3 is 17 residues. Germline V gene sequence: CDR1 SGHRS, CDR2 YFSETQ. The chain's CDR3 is CASSIRDREARNTEAFF. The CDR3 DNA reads TGCGCCAGCAGCATTCGGGACAGAGAGGCCCGGAACACTGAAGCTTTCTTT.

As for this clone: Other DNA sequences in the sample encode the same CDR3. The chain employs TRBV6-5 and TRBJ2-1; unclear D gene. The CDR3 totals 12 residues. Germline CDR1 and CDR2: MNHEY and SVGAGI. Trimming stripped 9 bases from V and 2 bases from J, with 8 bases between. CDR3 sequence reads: CASSTTYNEQFF. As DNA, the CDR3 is TGTGCCAGTTCAACTACCTACAATGAGCAGTTCTTC.

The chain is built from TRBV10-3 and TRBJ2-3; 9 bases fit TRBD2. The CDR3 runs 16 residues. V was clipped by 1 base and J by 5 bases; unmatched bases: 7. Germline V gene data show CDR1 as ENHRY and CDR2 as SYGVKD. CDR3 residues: CAISEWREGLLDTQYF. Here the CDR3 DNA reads TGTGCCATCAGTGAGTGGCGGGAGGGCCTATTAGATACGCAGTATTTT.

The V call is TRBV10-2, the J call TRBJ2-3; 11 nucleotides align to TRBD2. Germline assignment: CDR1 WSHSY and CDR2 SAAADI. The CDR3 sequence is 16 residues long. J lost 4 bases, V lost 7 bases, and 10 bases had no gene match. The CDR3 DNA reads TGCGCCAGCATTCCTAGCGGGAGGTCCGGCCCAGATACGCAGTATTTT. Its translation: CASIPSGRSGPDTQYF.

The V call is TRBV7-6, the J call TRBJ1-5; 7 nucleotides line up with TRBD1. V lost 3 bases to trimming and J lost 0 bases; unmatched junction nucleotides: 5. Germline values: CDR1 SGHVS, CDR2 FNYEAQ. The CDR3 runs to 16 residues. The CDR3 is CASSFPGQVSNQPQHF. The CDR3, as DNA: TGTGCCAGCAGCTTCCCCGGACAGGTTAGCAATCAGCCCCAGCATTTT.

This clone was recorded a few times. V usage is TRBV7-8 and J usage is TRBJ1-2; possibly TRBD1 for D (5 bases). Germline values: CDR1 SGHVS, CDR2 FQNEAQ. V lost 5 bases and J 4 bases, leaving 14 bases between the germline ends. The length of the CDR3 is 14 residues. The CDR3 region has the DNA TGTGCCAGCAGCGAAGAGACAGCTCCCTATGGCTACACCTTC. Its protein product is CASSEETAPYGYTF.

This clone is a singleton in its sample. CDR3 nucleotides: TGTGCCAGCAGCCAAGATCGCGGGACTAGCGGTCGTTGGGACAATGAGCAGTTCTTC. Translating it yields CASSQDRGTSGRWDNEQFF. The chain links TRBV4-2 to TRBJ2-1; 11 bases are shared with TRBD2. Germline values: CDR1 LGHNA, CDR2 YNFKEQ. The CDR3 covers 19 residues. V gave up 0 bases and J gave up 5 bases; unmatched junction bases: 12.

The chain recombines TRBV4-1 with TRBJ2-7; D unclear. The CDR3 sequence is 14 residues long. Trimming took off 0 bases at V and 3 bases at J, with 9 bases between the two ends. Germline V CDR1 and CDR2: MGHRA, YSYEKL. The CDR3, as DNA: TGCGCCAGCAGCCAAGAAGCGACCCTCTACGAGCAGTACTTC. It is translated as CASSQEATLYEQYF.

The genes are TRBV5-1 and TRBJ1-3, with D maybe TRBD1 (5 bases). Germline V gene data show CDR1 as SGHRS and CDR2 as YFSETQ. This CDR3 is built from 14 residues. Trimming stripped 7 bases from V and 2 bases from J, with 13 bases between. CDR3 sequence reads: CASQSPGAGNTIYF. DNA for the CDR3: TGCGCCAGCCAGTCACCGGGGGCTGGAAACACCATATATTTT.